In this sample, the clone carrying this TCR beta chain turned up once. The target antigen is unknown. Germline V gene data show CDR1 as MNHEY and CDR2 as SVGAGI. The CDR3 has 15 amino acids. V lost 11 bases and J 0 bases, leaving 17 bases between the germline ends. This sample is drawn from a study of cytomegalovirus exposure and HLA in healthy donors. Some clones are missing from TCRdb's copy, which holds only in-frame ones; the method was immunoSEQ multiplex PCR. Here the sample spans about 250,000 clones, about 90% being singletons. Study conclusions and caveats: Subsequent analysis revealed that first-cohort TCR clusters tended to co-occur in the 120 or so validation repertoires. The listing of some 170 TCR beta chains classed them as cytomegalovirus-associated.

This TCR came from a man aged 18 to 35 in good health and CMV-seropositive. The sequencing sample was made of PBMCs. V is TRBV6-5 and J is TRBJ1-5, with D unresolved. CDR3 in amino acids: CAVGLTTYSNQPQHF. The CDR3 DNA sequence: TGTGCCGTGGGCCTAACGACCTATAGCAATCAGCCCCAGCATTTT.